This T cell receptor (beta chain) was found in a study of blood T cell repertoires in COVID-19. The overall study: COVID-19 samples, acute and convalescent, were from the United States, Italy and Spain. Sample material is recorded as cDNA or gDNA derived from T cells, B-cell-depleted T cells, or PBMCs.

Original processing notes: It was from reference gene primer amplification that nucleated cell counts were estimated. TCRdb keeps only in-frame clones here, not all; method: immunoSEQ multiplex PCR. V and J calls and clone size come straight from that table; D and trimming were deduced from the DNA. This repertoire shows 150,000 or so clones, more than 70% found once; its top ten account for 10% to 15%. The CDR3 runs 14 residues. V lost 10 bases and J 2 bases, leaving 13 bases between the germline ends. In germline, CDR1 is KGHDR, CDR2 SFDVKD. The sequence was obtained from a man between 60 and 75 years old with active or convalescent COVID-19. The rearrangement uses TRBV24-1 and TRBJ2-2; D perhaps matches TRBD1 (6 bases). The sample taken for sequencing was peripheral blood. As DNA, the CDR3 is TGTGCCACAGGGGACAACCACAACACCGGGGAGCTGTTTTTT. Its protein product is CATGDNHNTGELFF.